This T cell receptor (beta chain) was observed in a study of radiation and T cells in renal cell carcinoma. The protocol was immunoSEQ multiplex PCR, while the TCRdb copy is restricted to in-frame clones and leaves out a portion. There are about 140,000 clones in the sample; around nine tenths occur only once, and over 15% lies in the top ten. CDR1 is GTSNPN and CDR2 is SVGIG in the germline V gene (reference sequence). V lost 4 bases and J lost 4, with 10 bases in between. CDR3 length: 13 residues. Documented time point: blood 4 weeks post-SBRT, at nephrectomy. The sample's treatment: 15 Gy SBRT to primary tumor, nephrectomy 4 weeks later. The patient's renal cell carcinoma had clear cell pathology.

The V gene is TRBV30, the J gene TRBJ1-4, with TRBD1 as a possible D gene (5 bases). Material: blood, obtained from a patient whose treatment included radiotherapy and nephrectomy. This sequence originates from a woman aged 45-65 years with renal cell carcinoma. The CDR3 spells CAWKGINNEKLFF. CDR3 DNA sequence: TGTGCCTGGAAGGGGATAAATAATGAAAAACTGTTTTTT.